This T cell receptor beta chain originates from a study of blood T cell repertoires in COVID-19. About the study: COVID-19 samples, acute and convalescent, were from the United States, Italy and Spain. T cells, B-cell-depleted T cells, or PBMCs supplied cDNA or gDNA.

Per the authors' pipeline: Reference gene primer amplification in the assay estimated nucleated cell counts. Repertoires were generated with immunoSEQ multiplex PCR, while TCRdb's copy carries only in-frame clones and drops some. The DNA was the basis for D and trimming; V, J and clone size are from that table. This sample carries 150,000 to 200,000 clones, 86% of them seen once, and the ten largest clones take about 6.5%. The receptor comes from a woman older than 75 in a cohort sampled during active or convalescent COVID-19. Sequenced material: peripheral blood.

CDR3 loop: CASSLREFNNEKLFF. The CDR3 coding sequence is TGTGCCAGCAGCCTAAGGGAGTTTAATAATGAAAAACTGTTTTTT. The chain has TRBV3-1 (or the pseudogene TRBV3-2) and TRBJ1-4, with unresolved D. Germline CDR1 LGHDT, CDR2 YNNKEL (reference sequence). Between the trimmed V and J ends, which lost 4 bases and 4 bases, there was a span of 13 bases. CDR3 length equals 15 residues.